The rows below give T cell receptor beta chains drawn from one sample of a study of shared clonotypes between healthy human individuals. Libraries were prepared by immunoSEQ multiplex PCR; TCRdb keeps only in-frame clonotypes and omits some of them. The sample shows around 750,000 clones, around two thirds of them seen only once. The sequenced sample was memory CD4+ T cells sorted from blood. The receptor source for this set is a woman in her twenties or thirties in good health. CDR3s include the opening cysteine and the closing phenylalanine or tryptophan. D genes are given only for firm matches. Only part of the rows carry a size: once, few, many, or a class if the clone is expanded.

D: TRBD1
V: TRBV7-9
size: -
J: TRBJ1-1
CDR3: CASSLGMDRPVAFF
DNA: TGTGCCAGCAGCTTAGGAATGGACAGGCCAGTAGCTTTCTTT

D: TRBD1
V: TRBV28
size: -
J: TRBJ2-4
CDR3: CASRDAGGAKNIQYF
DNA: TGTGCCAGCAGGGACGCAGGGGGCGCCAAAAACATTCAGTACTTC

D: -
V: TRBV6-6
size: few
J: TRBJ2-5
CDR3: CASSPYSYQETQYF
DNA: TGTGCCAGCAGTCCCTACTCCTACCAAGAGACCCAGTACTTC

D: -
V: TRBV27
size: -
J: TRBJ1-5
CDR3: CASSSTSQARNQPQHF
DNA: TGTGCCAGCAGCTCAACCTCTCAAGCCAGAAATCAGCCCCAGCATTTT

D: TRBD1
V: TRBV5-1
size: once
J: TRBJ2-3
CDR3: CASSRDRGENTQYF
DNA: TGCGCCAGCAGCCGGGACAGGGGGGAAAATACGCAGTATTTT

D: -
V: TRBV2
size: -
J: TRBJ2-2
CDR3: CATGPARVGTGELFF
DNA: TGTGCCACCGGGCCGGCGCGGGTCGGAACCGGGGAGCTGTTTTTT

D: -
V: TRBV9
size: few
J: TRBJ2-2
CDR3: CASSGGAGAPRGGELFF
DNA: TGTGCCAGCAGCGGAGGAGCAGGGGCCCCCCGGGGCGGGGAGCTGTTTTTT

D: TRBD1
V: TRBV29-1
size: -
J: TRBJ2-7
CDR3: CSVSPAQGVREQYF
DNA: TGCAGCGTCTCTCCCGCGCAGGGGGTAAGAGAGCAGTACTTC

D: TRBD1
V: TRBV18
size: -
J: TRBJ1-2
CDR3: CASSLGQGYGYTF
DNA: TGTGCCAGCTCCCTAGGACAGGGTTATGGCTACACCTTC

D: TRBD1
V: TRBV28
size: -
J: TRBJ2-7
CDR3: CASSATGTGRHEQYF
DNA: TGTGCCAGCAGTGCTACCGGGACAGGGAGACACGAGCAGTACTTC

D: -
V: TRBV7-8
size: -
J: TRBJ2-3
CDR3: CASSVTLRPTDTQYF
DNA: TGTGCCAGCAGCGTGACGCTCCGGCCGACAGATACGCAGTATTTT

D: -
V: TRBV2
size: -
J: TRBJ1-2
CDR3: CASSAGGSYGYTF
DNA: TGTGCCAGCAGTGCCGGGGGGAGCTATGGCTACACCTTC

D: TRBD2
V: TRBV9
size: few
J: TRBJ2-1
CDR3: CASSATGTSVANEQFF
DNA: TGTGCCAGCAGCGCGACCGGGACTAGCGTGGCGAATGAGCAGTTCTTC

D: -
V: TRBV5-6
size: -
J: TRBJ2-7
CDR3: CASSLGDLRRTTYEQYF
DNA: TGTGCCAGCAGCTTGGGGGACCTCAGGCGAACGACCTACGAGCAGTACTTC

D: -
V: TRBV27
size: few
J: TRBJ1-2
CDR3: CASSSVFLDRKGYTF
DNA: TGTGCCAGCAGCTCCGTCTTCCTTGACAGGAAGGGCTACACCTTC

D: -
V: TRBV10-3
size: once
J: TRBJ2-7
CDR3: CAISESGHYEQYF
DNA: TGTGCCATCAGTGAGTCGGGACACTACGAGCAGTACTTC

D: -
V: TRBV6-6
size: -
J: TRBJ2-5
CDR3: CASRLQETQYF
DNA: TGTGCCAGCAGACTGCAAGAGACCCAGTACTTC

D: TRBD1
V: TRBV5-1
size: few
J: TRBJ2-7
CDR3: CASSDRTGGVYEQYF
DNA: TGCGCCAGCAGCGATAGGACAGGGGGCGTCTACGAGCAGTACTTC

D: TRBD1
V: TRBV14
size: -
J: TRBJ1-6
CDR3: CASSTNRGEFGSPLHF
DNA: TGTGCCAGCAGTACTAACAGGGGGGAATTTGGTTCACCCCTCCACTTT

D: -
V: TRBV28
size: -
J: TRBJ2-7
CDR3: CASSLRGGSEQQYF
DNA: TGTGCCAGCAGTTTAAGGGGGGGGTCGGAGCAGCAGTACTTC

D: TRBD2
V: TRBV6-1
size: once
J: TRBJ2-3
CDR3: CASRLAGALTDTQYF
DNA: TGTGCCAGCAGACTAGCGGGAGCGTTGACAGATACGCAGTATTTT

D: -
V: TRBV5-6
size: -
J: TRBJ2-5
CDR3: CASSSRLAGTQYF
DNA: TGTGCCAGCAGCTCCAGGTTAGCCGGGACCCAGTACTTC

D: -
V: TRBV28
size: -
J: TRBJ2-1
CDR3: CASSPGSEEGVNEQFF
DNA: TGTGCCAGCAGCCCGGGTAGCGAGGAGGGGGTAAATGAGCAGTTCTTC

D: TRBD1
V: TRBV30
size: -
J: TRBJ1-4
CDR3: CAWSEGAGRFF
DNA: TGTGCCTGGAGTGAGGGGGCGGGGAGGTTTTTT

D: -
V: TRBV29-1
size: -
J: TRBJ1-5
CDR3: CSVGTDSNQPQHF
DNA: TGCAGCGTGGGGACGGATAGCAATCAGCCCCAGCATTTT

D: TRBD2
V: TRBV25-1
size: -
J: TRBJ2-6
CDR3: CASSEGTSGNSGANVLTF
DNA: TGTGCCAGCAGTGAGGGGACTAGCGGGAACTCTGGGGCCAACGTCCTGACTTTC

D: -
V: TRBV5-1
size: -
J: TRBJ2-1
CDR3: CASSLAGVEQFF
DNA: TGCGCCAGCAGCTTAGCAGGGGTTGAGCAGTTCTTC

D: -
V: TRBV4-2
size: -
J: TRBJ2-1
CDR3: CASREGSGRYNEQFF
DNA: TGTGCCAGCAGGGAGGGATCAGGGAGGTACAATGAGCAGTTCTTC

D: -
V: TRBV29-1
size: -
J: TRBJ1-2
CDR3: CSVRDSRNYGYTF
DNA: TGCAGCGTTCGAGACAGTCGGAACTATGGCTACACCTTC

D: TRBD2
V: TRBV4-1
size: once
J: TRBJ2-7
CDR3: CASSQDSLAGPYEQYF
DNA: TGCGCCAGCAGCCAAGATTCGCTAGCGGGACCCTACGAGCAGTACTTC

D: -
V: TRBV7-2
size: -
J: TRBJ1-2
CDR3: CASSLEFSGNGYTF
DNA: TGTGCCAGCAGCTTAGAGTTTTCGGGGAATGGCTACACCTTC

D: -
V: TRBV5-1
size: -
J: TRBJ1-5
CDR3: CASSSGPNQPQHF
DNA: TGCGCCAGCAGCTCAGGACCGAATCAGCCCCAGCATTTT

D: -
V: TRBV28
size: -
J: TRBJ2-2
CDR3: CASSLVQGVIPGELFF
DNA: TGTGCCAGCAGTTTAGTTCAGGGAGTAATCCCCGGGGAGCTGTTTTTT

D: TRBD2
V: TRBV7-2
size: -
J: TRBJ2-7
CDR3: CASSSSGTTHEQYF
DNA: TGTGCCAGCAGCTCTTCCGGGACTACCCACGAGCAGTACTTC

D: TRBD2
V: TRBV4-2
size: -
J: TRBJ2-5
CDR3: CASSPTGGSRETQYF
DNA: TGTGCCAGCAGCCCAACTGGCGGGAGCCGTGAGACCCAGTACTTC

D: -
V: TRBV5-4
size: -
J: TRBJ2-3
CDR3: CASSLDRNTDTQYF
DNA: TGTGCCAGCAGCTTGGACAGAAACACAGATACGCAGTATTTT

D: TRBD1
V: TRBV30
size: -
J: TRBJ1-1
CDR3: CAWSASDRGRTEAFF
DNA: TGTGCCTGGAGTGCGAGCGACAGGGGAAGAACTGAAGCTTTCTTT

D: TRBD1
V: TRBV10-3
size: -
J: TRBJ1-5
CDR3: CAISPGAGGGQPQHF
DNA: TGTGCCATCAGCCCCGGGGCAGGGGGAGGTCAGCCCCAGCATTTT

D: TRBD2
V: TRBV6-5
size: few
J: TRBJ2-1
CDR3: CASTSQRDTNEQFF
DNA: TGTGCCAGCACGTCCCAGCGGGATACCAATGAGCAGTTCTTC

D: TRBD2
V: TRBV7-9
size: -
J: TRBJ2-2
CDR3: CASSSLAGRTGELFF
DNA: TGTGCCAGCAGCTCACTAGCGGGCCGTACCGGGGAGCTGTTTTTT

D: -
V: TRBV5-6
size: -
J: TRBJ1-1
CDR3: CASSFTSGTPIEAFF
DNA: TGTGCCAGCAGCTTTACCTCCGGGACACCCATTGAAGCTTTCTTT

D: -
V: TRBV2
size: -
J: TRBJ2-3
CDR3: CASSDLGDTQYF
DNA: TGTGCCAGCAGTGATTTGGGAGATACGCAGTATTTT

D: TRBD2
V: TRBV15
size: -
J: TRBJ2-7
CDR3: CATSRDLGSGSHEQYF
DNA: TGTGCCACCAGCAGAGATCTGGGTAGCGGGTCCCACGAGCAGTACTTC

D: -
V: TRBV12-5
size: few
J: TRBJ2-1
CDR3: CASAQDSSYNEQFF
DNA: TGTGCTAGTGCCCAAGACAGCTCCTACAATGAGCAGTTCTTC

D: -
V: TRBV7-3
size: once
J: TRBJ2-1
CDR3: CASSSKLQSRDEQFF
DNA: TGTGCCAGCAGCTCCAAGCTCCAAAGTCGGGATGAGCAGTTCTTC

D: -
V: TRBV7-9
size: -
J: TRBJ2-1
CDR3: CASSPDNRDHEQFF
DNA: TGTGCCAGCAGCCCAGACAACCGGGACCACGAGCAGTTCTTC

D: -
V: TRBV28
size: -
J: TRBJ1-2
CDR3: CASSTGGGIYGYTF
DNA: TGTGCCAGCAGTACGGGTGGTGGTATCTATGGCTACACCTTC

D: -
V: TRBV5-4
size: once
J: TRBJ2-5
CDR3: CASSSQGQETQYF
DNA: TGTGCCAGCAGCTCCCAGGGGCAGGAGACCCAGTACTTC

D: -
V: TRBV2
size: few
J: TRBJ2-5
CDR3: CASSLEGQGQETQYF
DNA: TGTGCCAGCAGCCTCGAAGGACAAGGCCAAGAGACCCAGTACTTC

D: TRBD2
V: TRBV2
size: -
J: TRBJ2-1
CDR3: CASRMRESSYNEQFF
DNA: TGTGCCAGCAGGATGCGGGAGAGTTCTTACAATGAGCAGTTCTTC

D: -
V: TRBV7-3
size: -
J: TRBJ2-2
CDR3: CASSQMTSSTGELFF
DNA: TGTGCCAGCAGTCAAATGACTAGTAGCACCGGGGAGCTGTTTTTT

D: TRBD1
V: TRBV5-6
size: -
J: TRBJ2-2
CDR3: CASSLDETGATGELFF
DNA: TGTGCCAGCAGCTTGGACGAGACAGGGGCCACCGGGGAGCTGTTTTTT

D: -
V: TRBV7-7
size: -
J: TRBJ2-3
CDR3: CASSIQMGPGDTQYF
DNA: TGTGCCAGCAGCATCCAAATGGGCCCCGGAGATACGCAGTATTTT

D: -
V: TRBV5-1
size: -
J: TRBJ2-3
CDR3: CASSLFEGGTDTQYF
DNA: TGCGCCAGCAGCTTGTTCGAGGGGGGGACAGATACGCAGTATTTT

D: TRBD1
V: TRBV11-2
size: -
J: TRBJ1-5
CDR3: CASSIGQADGPQHF
DNA: TGTGCCAGCAGCATTGGACAGGCAGATGGGCCCCAGCATTTT